The 14 T cell receptor beta chains in this list originate from one sample, sequenced in a study of blood T cell repertoires in COVID-19. Some clones are missing from TCRdb's copy, which holds only in-frame ones; the method was immunoSEQ multiplex PCR. The top ten hold about 10% of the sample, which has roughly 100,000 clones, approximately 82% seen once. Specimen: peripheral blood. The receptor set was obtained from a man between 65 and 85 years old with acute or convalescent COVID-19.

CDR3 sequence reads: CASSLEVPRRGYNSPLHF. CDR3 bases: TGTGCCAGCAGCCTAGAGGTCCCCCGGCGGGGCTATAATTCACCCCTCCACTTT. The genes are TRBV7-2 and TRBJ1-6; D is uncertain. V was clipped by 5 bases and J by 3 bases, with 20 bases between them. This CDR3 is built from 18 residues. The germline CDR1 and CDR2 sequences are SGHTA and FQGNSA.

The CDR3 loop is CASRPREVEGSPLHF. For the CDR3, the DNA is TGTGCCAGCAGACCCAGGGAGGTCGAGGGATCACCCCTCCACTTT. This sequence joins TRBV27 and TRBJ1-6, with D possibly matching TRBD1 (5 bases). The length of the CDR3 is 15 residues. Germline V gives CDR1 MNHEY, CDR2 SMNVEV (reference sequence). V lost 6 bases and J lost 10, with 19 bases in between.

V is TRBV24-1 and J is TRBJ2-1, with 14 positions matching TRBD2. The junction had 1 base not matched to a gene; V was cut back by 1 base and J by 9 bases. Germline lookup yields CDR1 KGHDR and CDR2 SFDVKD. The CDR3 runs 15 residues. CDR3 in amino acids: CATSDLGLAGGEQFF. The DNA of the CDR3 is TGTGCCACCAGTGATTTAGGACTAGCGGGAGGTGAGCAGTTCTTC.

The chain employs TRBV28 and TRBJ2-7; 10 nucleotides agree with TRBD2. The germline V gene has CDR1 MDHEN and CDR2 SYDVKM. The ends lost 6 bases at V and 6 bases at J; junction bases unmatched: 17. The CDR3 sequence is 17 residues long. CDR3 region: CASRQREGRRKGLEQYF. The DNA for the CDR3 is TGTGCCAGCAGGCAGCGGGAGGGCCGTCGAAAGGGTCTCGAGCAGTACTTC.

A few counts support this clone. The chain links TRBV6-5 to TRBJ1-1; 10 nucleotides agree with TRBD1. Per germline, CDR1 MNHEY and CDR2 SVGAGI. The CDR3 loop spans 15 amino acids. With V trimmed by 6 bases and J by 1 base, 5 bases remained unmatched. The DNA of the CDR3 is TGTGCCAGCAGCCTGGGACAGGGGAGGAACACTGAAGCTTTCTTT. Protein: CASSLGQGRNTEAFF.

The CDR3 DNA is TGTGCCAGTACTTCAGAGGGTTTCGGCTATGGCTACACCTTC. This sequence encodes CASTSEGFGYGYTF. The genes are TRBV19 and TRBJ1-2; D gene ambiguous. Germline CDR1 reads LNHDA; CDR2 reads SQIVND (reference sequence). The CDR3 has 14 amino acids. Deletions cut 7 bases from V and 4 bases from J, with 16 bases between. Filled out from reference TRBV19 and TRBJ1-2, the complete variable domain reads DGGITQSPKYLFRKEGQNVTLSCEQNLNHDAMYWYRQDPGQGLRLIYYSQIVNDFQKGDIAEGYSVSREKKESFPLTVTSAQKNPTAFYLCASTSEGFGYGYTFGSGTRLTVV.

This chain links TRBV10-3 with TRBJ1-2; 8 nucleotides match TRBD1. This CDR3 contains 16 residues. V dropped 5 bases and J dropped 5; count of bases not matched to a gene: 13. Per the germline V gene, CDR1 is ENHRY and CDR2 is SYGVKD. The CDR3 reads CAISRPGQGKGYGYTF. The CDR3 bases are TGTGCCATCAGTCGCCCAGGACAGGGTAAAGGATATGGCTACACCTTC.

The chain carries TRBV7-9 and TRBJ2-2, with 8 bases lining up with TRBD2. With 7 bases clipped from V and 1 base from J, the junction kept 5 bases outside the gene matches. CDR1 and CDR2 from the germline V gene are SEHNR and FQNEAQ (reference sequence). The CDR3 sequence is 15 residues long. The CDR3 reads CASTVAGKNTGELFF. CDR3 nucleotides: TGTGCCAGCACGGTAGCGGGAAAGAACACCGGGGAGCTGTTTTTT.

Notes on this clone: One end of the junction is discordant with germline, which a read error may explain. The CDR3 nucleotides read TGTGCCAGCAGTACTGCGCAACTAGCGGGAGAGGCCCAGTACTTC. Its translation: CASSTAQLAGEAQYF. The chain links TRBV6-5 to TRBJ2-5, with 11 bases matching TRBD2. Germline CDR1 reads MNHEY; CDR2 reads SVGAGI. This CDR3 is 15 amino acids long.

V is TRBV4-2 and J is TRBJ2-7; 7 nucleotides line up with TRBD1. The CDR3 is 15 residues long. Per the germline V gene, CDR1 is LGHNA and CDR2 is YNFKEQ. Trimming cost V 1 base and J 4 bases; bases outside gene matches: 7. The DNA of the CDR3 is TGTGCCAGCAGCCAAGGGCAGGGACAGACTTACGAGCAGTACTTC. Translation: CASSQGQGQTYEQYF.

This clone has more than one count but fewer than ten. This chain's CDR3 is CSVLLATSDEQFF. The CDR3, as DNA: TGCAGCGTTTTACTAGCGACGTCCGATGAGCAGTTCTTC. The gene calls are TRBV29-1 and TRBJ2-1; 7 positions match TRBD2. The CDR3 extends over 13 amino acids. Trimming removed 5 bases from V and 8 bases from J; junction bases left unmatched: 9. Per germline, CDR1 SQVTM and CDR2 ANQGSEA.

This chain connects TRBV28 to TRBJ1-4; TRBD1 matches at 10 bases. The CDR3 contains 18 residues. J lost 7 bases, V lost 5 bases, and 16 bases had no gene match. Germline V gene sequence: CDR1 MDHEN, CDR2 SYDVKM. The CDR3 bases are TGTGCCAGCAGTAACATATTCTTCACGCGGACAGGGGGTGAAAAACTGTTTTTT. Encoded protein: CASSNIFFTRTGGEKLFF.

V gene TRBV5-1 combines with J gene TRBJ1-4; TRBD1 agrees at 7 bases. Per germline, CDR1 SGHRS and CDR2 YFSETQ. The length of the CDR3 is 16 residues. V dropped 4 bases and J dropped 7; count of bases not matched to a gene: 13. The CDR3 DNA reads TGCGCCAGCAGCCGGGACAGTAATCCGGAGAGTGAAAAACTGTTTTTT. It encodes CASSRDSNPESEKLFF.

The CDR3 region is CASSSTSGGIHEQFF. DNA for the CDR3: TGCGCCAGCAGCTCCACCTCTGGAGGTATCCATGAGCAGTTCTTC. The V and J genes are TRBV5-1 and TRBJ2-1; TRBD2 might be the D (5 bases). Germline CDR1 SGHRS, CDR2 YFSETQ. The length of the CDR3 is 15 residues. The germline V and J ends were trimmed by 3 bases and 8 bases, with 18 bases remaining between them.